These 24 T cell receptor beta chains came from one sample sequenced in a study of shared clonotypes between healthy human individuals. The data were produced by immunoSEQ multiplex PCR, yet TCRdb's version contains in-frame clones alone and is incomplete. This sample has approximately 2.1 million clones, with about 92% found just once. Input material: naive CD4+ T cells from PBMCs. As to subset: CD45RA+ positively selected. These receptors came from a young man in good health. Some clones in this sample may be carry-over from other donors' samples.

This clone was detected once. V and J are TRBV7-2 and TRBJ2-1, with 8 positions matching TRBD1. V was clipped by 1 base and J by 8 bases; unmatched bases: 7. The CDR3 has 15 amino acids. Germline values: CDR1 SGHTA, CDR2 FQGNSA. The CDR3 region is CASSLVTGGVYEQFF. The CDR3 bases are TGTGCCAGCAGCTTAGTTACAGGGGGTGTCTATGAGCAGTTCTTC.

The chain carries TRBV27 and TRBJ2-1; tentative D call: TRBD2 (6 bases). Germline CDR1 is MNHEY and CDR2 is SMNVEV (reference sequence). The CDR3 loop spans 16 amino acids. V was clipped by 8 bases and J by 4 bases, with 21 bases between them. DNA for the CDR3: TGTGCCAGCCGAAAATTCCGGGACTCCGAATACAATGAGCAGTTCTTC. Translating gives CASRKFRDSEYNEQFF.

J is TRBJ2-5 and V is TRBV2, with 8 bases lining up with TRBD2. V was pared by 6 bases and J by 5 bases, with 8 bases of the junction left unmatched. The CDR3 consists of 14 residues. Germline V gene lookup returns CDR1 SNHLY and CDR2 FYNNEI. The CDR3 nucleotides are TGTGCCAGCAGGTGGACTAGCTCTTCGGAGACCCAGTACTTC. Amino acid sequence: CASRWTSSSETQYF. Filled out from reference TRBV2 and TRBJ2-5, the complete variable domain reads EPEVTQTPSHQVTQMGQEVILRCVPISNHLYFYWYRQILGQKVEFLVSFYNNEISEKSEIFDDQFSVERPDGSNFTLKIRSTKLEDSAMYFCASRWTSSSETQYFGPGTRLLVL.

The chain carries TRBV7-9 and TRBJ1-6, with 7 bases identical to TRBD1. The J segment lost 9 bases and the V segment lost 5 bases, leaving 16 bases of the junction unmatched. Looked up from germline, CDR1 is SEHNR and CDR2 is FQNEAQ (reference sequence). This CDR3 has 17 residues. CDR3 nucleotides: TGTGCCAGCAGCCCACCGGGGAAGGGGGCAGTCGGTTCACCCCTCCACTTT. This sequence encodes CASSPPGKGAVGSPLHF.

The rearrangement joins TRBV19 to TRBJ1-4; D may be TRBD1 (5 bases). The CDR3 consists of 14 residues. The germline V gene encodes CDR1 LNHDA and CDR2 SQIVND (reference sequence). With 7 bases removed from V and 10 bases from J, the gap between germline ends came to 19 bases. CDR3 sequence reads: CASTSGRLGGKLFF. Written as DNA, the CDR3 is TGTGCCAGTACCTCCGGGAGACTGGGGGGAAAACTGTTTTTT.

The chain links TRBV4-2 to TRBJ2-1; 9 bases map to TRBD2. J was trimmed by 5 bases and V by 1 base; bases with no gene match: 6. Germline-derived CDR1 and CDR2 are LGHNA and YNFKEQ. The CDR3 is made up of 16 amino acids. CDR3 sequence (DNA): TGTGCCAGCAGCCAAGGCGTCCAGCGGGAGGACAATGAGCAGTTCTTC. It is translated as CASSQGVQREDNEQFF.

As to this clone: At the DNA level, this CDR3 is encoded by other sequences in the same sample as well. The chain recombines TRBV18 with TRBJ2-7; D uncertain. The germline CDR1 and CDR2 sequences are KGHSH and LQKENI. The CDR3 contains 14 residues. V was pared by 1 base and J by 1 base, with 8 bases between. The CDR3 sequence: CASSPQGVSYEQYF. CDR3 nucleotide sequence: TGTGCCAGCTCACCACAGGGCGTATCCTACGAGCAGTACTTC. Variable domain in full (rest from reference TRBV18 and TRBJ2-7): NAGVMQNPRHLVRRRGQEARLRCSPMKGHSHVYWYRQLPEEGLKFMVYLQKENIIDESGMPKERFSAEFPKEGPSILRIQQVVRGDSAAYFCASSPQGVSYEQYFGPGTRLTVT.

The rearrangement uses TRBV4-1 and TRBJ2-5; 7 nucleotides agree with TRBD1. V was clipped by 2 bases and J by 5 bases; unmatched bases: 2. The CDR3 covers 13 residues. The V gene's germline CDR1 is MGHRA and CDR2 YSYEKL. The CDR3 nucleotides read TGCGCCAGCAGCCAACAGGGGGTGGAGACCCAGTACTTC. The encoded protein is CASSQQGVETQYF.

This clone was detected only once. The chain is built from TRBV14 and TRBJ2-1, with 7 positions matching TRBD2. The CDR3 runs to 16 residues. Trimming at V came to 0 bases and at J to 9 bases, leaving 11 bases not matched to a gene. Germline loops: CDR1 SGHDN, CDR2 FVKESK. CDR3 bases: TGTGCCAGCAGCCAAGATTGGACCGGGAGGAGGACTGAGCAGTTCTTC. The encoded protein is CASSQDWTGRRTEQFF.

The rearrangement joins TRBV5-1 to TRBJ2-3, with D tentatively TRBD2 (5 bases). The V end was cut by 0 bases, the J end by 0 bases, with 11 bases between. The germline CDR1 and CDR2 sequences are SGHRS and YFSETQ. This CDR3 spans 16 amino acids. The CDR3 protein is CASSLALAESTDTQYF. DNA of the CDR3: TGCGCCAGCAGCTTGGCCCTAGCTGAAAGCACAGATACGCAGTATTTT.

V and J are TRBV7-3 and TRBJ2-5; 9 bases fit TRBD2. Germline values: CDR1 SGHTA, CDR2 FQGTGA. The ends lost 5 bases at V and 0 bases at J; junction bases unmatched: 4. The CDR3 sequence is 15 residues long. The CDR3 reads CASSPGLANQETQYF. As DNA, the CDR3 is TGTGCCAGCAGCCCGGGACTAGCCAACCAAGAGACCCAGTACTTC.

The CDR3 sequence is CAISDGQESNIQYF. The CDR3 coding sequence is TGTGCCATCAGTGACGGACAGGAATCAAACATTCAGTACTTC. V is TRBV10-3 and J is TRBJ2-4, with TRBD1 matching 7 bases. The V segment lost 3 bases and the J segment 6 bases; nucleotides outside the gene matches: 5. This CDR3 is built from 14 residues. CDR1 is ENHRY and CDR2 is SYGVKD in the germline V gene.

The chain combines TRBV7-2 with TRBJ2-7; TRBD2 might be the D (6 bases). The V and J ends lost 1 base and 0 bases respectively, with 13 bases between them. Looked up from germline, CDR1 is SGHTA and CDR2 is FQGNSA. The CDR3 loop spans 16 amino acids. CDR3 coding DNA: TGTGCCAGCAGCTTAGTTTCGACGGGAGTCTCCTACGAGCAGTACTTC. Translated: CASSLVSTGVSYEQYF.

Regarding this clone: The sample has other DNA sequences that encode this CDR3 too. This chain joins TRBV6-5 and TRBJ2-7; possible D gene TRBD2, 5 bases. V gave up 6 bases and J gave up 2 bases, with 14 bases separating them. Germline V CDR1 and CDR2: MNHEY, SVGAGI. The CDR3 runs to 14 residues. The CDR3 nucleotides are TGTGCCAGCAGCCCAGGAGGCAGACCCTACGAGCAGTACTTC. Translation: CASSPGGRPYEQYF.

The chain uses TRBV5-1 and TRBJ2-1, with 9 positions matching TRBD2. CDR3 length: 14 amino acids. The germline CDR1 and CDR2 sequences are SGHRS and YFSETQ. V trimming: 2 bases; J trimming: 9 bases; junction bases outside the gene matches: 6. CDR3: CASSFQREDFEQFF. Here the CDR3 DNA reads TGCGCCAGCAGCTTCCAGCGGGAGGACTTTGAGCAGTTCTTC.

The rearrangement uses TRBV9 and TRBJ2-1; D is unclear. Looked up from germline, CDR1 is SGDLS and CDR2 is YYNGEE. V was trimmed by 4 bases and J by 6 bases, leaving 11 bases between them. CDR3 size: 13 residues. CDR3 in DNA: TGTGCCAGCAGCAGGGCAGCAGGCAATGAGCAGTTCTTC. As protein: CASSRAAGNEQFF. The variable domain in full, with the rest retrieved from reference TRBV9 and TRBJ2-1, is DSGVTQTPKHLITATGQRVTLRCSPRSGDLSVYWYQQSLDQGLQFLIQYYNGEERAKGNILERFSAQQFPDLHSELNLSSLELGDSALYFCASSRAAGNEQFFGPGTRLTVL.

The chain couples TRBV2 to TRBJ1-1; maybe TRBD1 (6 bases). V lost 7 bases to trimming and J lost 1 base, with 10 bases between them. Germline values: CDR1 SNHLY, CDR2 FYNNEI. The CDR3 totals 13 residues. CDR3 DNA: TGTGCCAGCACTACGACAGGGAACACTGAAGCTTTCTTT. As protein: CASTTTGNTEAFF.

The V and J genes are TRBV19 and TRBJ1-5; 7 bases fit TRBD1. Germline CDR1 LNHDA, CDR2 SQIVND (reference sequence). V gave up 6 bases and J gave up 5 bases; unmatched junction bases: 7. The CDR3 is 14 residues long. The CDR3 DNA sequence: TGTGCCAGTAGCACGACAGGGCAGGATCAGCCCCAGCATTTT. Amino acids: CASSTTGQDQPQHF.

The CDR3 coding sequence is TGTGCCAGCAGCTTAGGGTTTAGCGGGAGGGCTGATCCTGAGCAGTTCTTC. It codes for CASSLGFSGRADPEQFF. The chain links TRBV7-6 to TRBJ2-1; 11 nucleotides agree with TRBD2. The CDR3 sequence is 17 residues long. CDR1 is SGHVS and CDR2 is FNYEAQ in the germline V gene. V lost 1 base, J lost 9 bases, and 11 bases stayed unmatched.

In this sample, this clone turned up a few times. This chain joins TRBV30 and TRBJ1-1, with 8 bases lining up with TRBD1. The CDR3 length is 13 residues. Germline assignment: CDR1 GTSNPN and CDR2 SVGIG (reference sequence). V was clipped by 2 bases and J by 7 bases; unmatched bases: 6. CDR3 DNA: TGTGCCTGGAGTCCCTTAGGACAGGGTGAAGCTTTCTTT. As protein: CAWSPLGQGEAFF.

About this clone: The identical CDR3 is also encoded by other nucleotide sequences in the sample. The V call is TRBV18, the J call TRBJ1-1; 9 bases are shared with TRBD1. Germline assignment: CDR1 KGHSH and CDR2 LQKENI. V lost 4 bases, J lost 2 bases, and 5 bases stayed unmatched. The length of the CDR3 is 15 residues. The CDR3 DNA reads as TGTGCCAGCTCACTGGGACAGGGCGGAAACACTGAAGCTTTCTTT. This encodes CASSLGQGGNTEAFF.

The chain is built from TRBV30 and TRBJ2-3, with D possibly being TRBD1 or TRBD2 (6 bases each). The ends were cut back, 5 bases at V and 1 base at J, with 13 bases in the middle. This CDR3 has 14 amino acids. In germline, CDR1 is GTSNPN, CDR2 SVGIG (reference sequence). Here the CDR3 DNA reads TGTGCCTGGGAAGACAGGAGGGGCACAGATACGCAGTATTTT. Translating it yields CAWEDRRGTDTQYF.

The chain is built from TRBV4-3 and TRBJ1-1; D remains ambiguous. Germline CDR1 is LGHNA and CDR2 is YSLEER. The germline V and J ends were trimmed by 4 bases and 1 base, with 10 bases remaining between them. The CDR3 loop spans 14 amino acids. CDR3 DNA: TGCGCCAGCAGCCCGAAAGCAAAGAACACTGAAGCTTTCTTT. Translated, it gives CASSPKAKNTEAFF.

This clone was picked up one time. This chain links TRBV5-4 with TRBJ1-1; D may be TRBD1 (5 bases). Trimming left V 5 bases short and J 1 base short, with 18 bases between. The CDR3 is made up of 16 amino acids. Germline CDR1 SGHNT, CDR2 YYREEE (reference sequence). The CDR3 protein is CASSFDSPLTNTEAFF. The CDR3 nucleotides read TGTGCCAGCAGTTTCGACAGCCCCCTAACGAACACTGAAGCTTTCTTT.